Listed below are T cell receptor beta chains from one sample, sequenced in a study of blood T cell repertoires in COVID-19. The method was immunoSEQ multiplex PCR; TCRdb's version includes in-frame clones alone and lacks a portion of them. The sample lists some 350,000 clones, 65% to 85% occurring once. The sample consisted of peripheral blood. Every receptor here comes from a man aged 25 to 40 with active or convalescent COVID-19. Each CDR3 is given with its conserved first and last residue. D genes are given only for firm matches. Where a row states a size, it is once, few, many or the class of an expanded clone; other rows omit it.

clone size,J gene,D gene,V gene,CDR3 protein,CDR3 DNA
NA,TRBJ2-2,TRBD2,TRBV30,CAWRGTSGSPGELFF,TGTGCCTGGAGAGGGACTAGCGGGAGCCCCGGGGAGCTGTTTTTT
NA,TRBJ2-1,TRBD2,TRBV7-2,CASSLEGLANEQFF,TGTGCCAGCAGCTTAGAGGGACTAGCGAATGAGCAGTTCTTC
NA,TRBJ2-7,NA,TRBV18,CASSRADYREQYF,TGTGCCAGCTCAAGGGCGGACTACCGGGAGCAGTACTTC
NA,TRBJ2-7,NA,TRBV11-3,CASSLGRGARYEQYF,TGTGCCAGCAGCCTCGGTCGGGGGGCGCGGTACGAGCAGTACTTC
NA,TRBJ1-2,NA,TRBV19,CASSIGWGHNYGYTF,TGTGCCAGTAGTATTGGGTGGGGACACAACTATGGCTACACCTTC
NA,TRBJ1-1,NA,TRBV6-5,CASSYGLPGGTEAFF,TGTGCCAGCAGTTACGGTCTTCCTGGCGGCACTGAAGCTTTCTTT
NA,TRBJ1-2,TRBD1,TRBV2,CASRAPQGGYGYTF,TGTGCCAGCAGGGCTCCACAGGGGGGCTATGGCTACACCTTC
NA,TRBJ1-4,TRBD1,TRBV28,CAIGQGATNEKLFF,TGTGCCATCGGACAGGGGGCAACTAATGAAAAACTGTTTTTT
once,TRBJ1-1,NA,TRBV3-1/TRBV3-2,CASSQDIGGTEAFF,TGTGCCAGCAGCCAAGATATCGGGGGAACTGAAGCTTTCTTT
NA,TRBJ1-2,NA,TRBV11-3,CASSLGQSNYGYTF,TGTGCCAGCAGCTTGGGCCAGTCTAACTATGGCTACACCTTC
NA,TRBJ2-7,TRBD1,TRBV2,CATPDSRGPSYEQYF,TGTGCCACCCCCGACTCCAGGGGGCCCTCCTACGAGCAGTACTTC
NA,TRBJ1-2,TRBD1,TRBV3-1/TRBV3-2,CASSRWDRERGYTF,TGTGCCAGCAGCCGATGGGACAGGGAGAGAGGCTACACCTTC
few,TRBJ2-3,NA,TRBV10-3,CAISGSGGGDTQYF,TGTGCCATCAGTGGTAGCGGAGGCGGGGATACGCAGTATTTT
NA,TRBJ1-5,NA,TRBV6-2/TRBV6-3,CASSELGAQHF,TGTGCCAGCAGTGAGCTAGGGGCCCAGCATTTT
few,TRBJ1-4,NA,TRBV23-1,CASNPPGANEKLFF,TGCGCCAGCAATCCCCCAGGGGCGAATGAAAAACTGTTTTTT
NA,TRBJ2-2,TRBD1,TRBV5-1,CASSLGQGANTGELFF,TGCGCCAGCAGCTTGGGGCAGGGGGCGAACACCGGGGAGCTGTTTTTT
NA,TRBJ1-1,NA,TRBV7-9,CASSLGQGPNTEAFF,TGTGCCAGCAGCTTAGGTCAGGGGCCGAACACTGAAGCTTTCTTT
once,TRBJ2-5,NA,TRBV5-8,CASSLGEVGETQYF,TGTGCCAGCAGCTTAGGGGAGGTGGGAGAGACCCAGTACTTC
NA,TRBJ2-3,TRBD2,TRBV4-1,CASSQESPGGRGDTQYF,TGCGCCAGCAGCCAAGAGTCCCCTGGCGGGAGGGGAGATACGCAGTATTTT
NA,TRBJ1-5,NA,TRBV7-8,CASSLDREGQPQHF,TGTGCCAGCAGCTTAGACAGGGAGGGACAGCCCCAGCATTTT